The 4 T cell receptor beta chains below all came from one sample that was sequenced in a study of CD8+ T cells in alopecia areata. Extraction of RNA preceded its reverse transcription into cDNA, which served as the sequencing template. Profiled with immunoSEQ multiplex PCR; TCRdb holds only in-frame clones, not every one. This repertoire shows 150,000 to 200,000 clones, roughly 60% found once; its top ten account for approximately 1.2%. As to treatment: oral pan-JAK inhibitor, 5-10 mg twice daily. The source was CD4+ T cells sorted from blood, collected at approximately week 49, from a patient treated with tofacitinib. These receptors all come from a human donor with alopecia areata.

This clone was detected once. The chain is built from TRBV30 and TRBJ1-5; TRBD1 matches 7 bases. The length of the CDR3 is 13 residues. V trimming: 7 bases; J trimming: 4 bases; junction bases outside the gene matches: 7. Germline CDR1 GTSNPN, CDR2 SVGIG (reference sequence). As DNA, the CDR3 is TGTGCCTCCGGGACAGCGATAAATCAGCCCCAGCATTTT. Translation: CASGTAINQPQHF.

The rearrangement joins TRBV27 to TRBJ2-3, with unresolved D. The CDR3 covers 14 residues. Trimming took 6 bases from V and 2 from J, leaving 12 bases between them. The V gene's germline CDR1 is MNHEY and CDR2 SMNVEV (reference sequence). The DNA for the CDR3 is TGTGCCAGCAGGTTGGAACGGGCCACAGATACGCAGTATTTT. Encoded protein: CASRLERATDTQYF.

This clone was seen a few times. The chain carries TRBV19 and TRBJ2-2; a weak D match, TRBD1 (6 bases). Germline values: CDR1 LNHDA, CDR2 SQIVND (reference sequence). Trimming left V 6 bases short and J 2 bases short, with 10 bases between. CDR3 size: 14 residues. Written as DNA, the CDR3 is TGTGCCAGTAGGCCGGGACATAACACCGGGGAGCTGTTTTTT. It codes for CASRPGHNTGELFF.

This chain links TRBV19 with TRBJ1-2, with D unclear. With 3 bases removed from V and 8 bases from J, the gap between germline ends came to 13 bases. The CDR3 has 13 amino acids. CDR1 and CDR2 (germline): LNHDA, SQIVND (reference sequence). In nucleotides, the CDR3 is TGTGCCAGTAGTATTGAGGGAGACGGAGGCTACACCTTC. As protein: CASSIEGDGGYTF.